This is a list of T cell receptor beta chains from one sample in a study of T cell repertoires in cytomegalovirus infection. Using its own MiXCR run on the reads, TCRdb lists one record per CDR3 protein. The sample has 100,000 to 150,000 distinct CDR3 sequences; approximately 9.2% are singletons. The specimen was PBMCs. Source of these receptors: a human donor in good health (CMV status not recorded). Some clones in this sample may be carry-over from other donors' samples. The CDR3 runs from the conserved cysteine through the conserved F or W. Rows give clone size only sometimes, using once, few, many, or a class for an expanded clone.

many TRBJ2-7 TRBV14 CASSQVQGAEQYF
many TRBJ1-2 TRBV29-1 CSVGNIGSRAGYTF
. TRBJ1-2 TRBV30 CAWSFQGKAGYTF
. TRBJ2-4 TRBV20-1 CSASRDTVAKNIQYF
many TRBJ2-7 TRBV6-5 CASSFGSGYEQYF
many TRBJ2-3 TRBV7-2 CASTTGNTQYF
many TRBJ1-1 TRBV4-1 CASSQAAMNTEAFF
many TRBJ1-1 TRBV6-6 CASSYEPGSVGTAFF
many TRBJ1-2 TRBV12-3/TRBV12-4 CASSLKRTANYGYTF
. TRBJ2-1 TRBV15 CATSKGQGGPNTGNEQFF
many TRBJ1-4 TRBV7-2 CASSPRVLGIATNEKLFF
many TRBJ1-4 TRBV29-1 CSVGTGNEKLFF
. TRBJ1-1 TRBV27 CASSQGQVGNTEAFF
few TRBJ1-1 TRBV9 CASSVAGNTEAFF
. TRBJ2-7 TRBV30 CAGGEGSSYEQYF
many TRBJ2-2 TRBV7-2 CASSSAGGAGTGELFF
many TRBJ1-2 TRBV7-9 CASSLPAPRDGYTF
few TRBJ1-3 TRBV12-3/TRBV12-4 CASSTDISGNTIYF
. TRBJ1-5 TRBV30 CAWSEGTGTQPQHF
. TRBJ1-1 TRBV3-1 CASSLIRGGSTEAFF
. TRBJ1-1 TRBV19 CASSIPGVNTEAFF
many TRBJ2-7 TRBV12-3/TRBV12-4 CASSLSGTGGNEQYF
many TRBJ1-1 TRBV12-3/TRBV12-4 CASSFGETEAFF
. TRBJ1-5 TRBV28 CASTLGQGARQPQHF
few TRBJ2-7 TRBV28 CASSRDRGSSYEQYF
few TRBJ1-2 TRBV14 CASSQDLRDNYGYTF
many TRBJ1-2 TRBV28 CASSFRGGTMSYTF
. TRBJ2-5 TRBV29-1 CSVLLRDKETQYF
few TRBJ1-2 TRBV20-1 CSASTGIYGYTF
many TRBJ1-1 TRBV18 CASSSSPRGVNTEAFF
many TRBJ2-1 TRBV7-2 CASSLARLAGYNEQFF
many TRBJ1-5 TRBV5-6 CASSLRTGNPSNQPQHF
many TRBJ1-6 TRBV27 CASSSREAGPLHF
few TRBJ1-2 TRBV20-1 CSAPYYGYTF
few TRBJ2-2 TRBV28 CASSQGQANTGELFF
many TRBJ2-2 TRBV28 CASSLTGANTGELFF
few TRBJ2-1 TRBV12-3/TRBV12-4 CASRSDGLRTNF
. TRBJ2-7 TRBV19 CASSIYRTESYEQYF
many TRBJ1-1 TRBV7-9 CASSLDFNTEAFF
many TRBJ1-4 TRBV5-6 CASSSMGTTNEKLFF
many TRBJ1-1 TRBV12-3/TRBV12-4 CASSKIFMNTEAFF